The 27 T cell receptor beta chains below were found in one sample sequenced in a study of CD8 T cells in ankylosing spondylitis. TCRdb fed the 5' RACE reads into MiXCR, producing one record per CDR3 protein. The sample yields about 240,000 distinct CDR3 sequences, 8.6% seen once. Sequencing input: blood, either unsorted or a sorted T cell fraction (not recorded which). These receptors were taken from a male donor with ankylosing spondylitis or in good health (not recorded which).

V is TRBV4-2 and J is TRBJ1-1; 7 nucleotides align to TRBD1. The CDR3 is made up of 13 amino acids. Per germline, CDR1 LGHNA and CDR2 YNFKEQ. Trimming at V came to 2 bases and at J to 6 bases, leaving 3 bases not matched to a gene. CDR3 loop: CASSQQQGSEAFF. The CDR3 nucleotides are TGTGCCAGCAGCCAACAACAGGGGTCTGAAGCTTTCTTT.

This clonotype was counted ten times or more. The chain joins TRBV7-9 to TRBJ2-2; 7 bases align to TRBD2. The trim removed 7 bases at V and 0 bases at J, leaving 5 bases unmatched. The CDR3 totals 15 residues. The germline CDR1 and CDR2 sequences are SEHNR and FQNEAQ (reference sequence). This CDR3 is CASTSAGANTGELFF. CDR3 nucleotide sequence: TGTGCCAGCACGTCGGCGGGGGCGAACACCGGGGAGCTGTTTTTT.

This clonotype was seen at least ten times. This chain connects TRBV6-1 to TRBJ2-5, with 7 nucleotides matching TRBD1. CDR1 and CDR2 (germline): MNHNS, SASEGT. The CDR3 totals 14 residues. The junction had 7 bases not matched to a gene; V was cut back by 5 bases and J by 4 bases. This chain's CDR3 is CASSMGTALETQYF. CDR3 coding DNA: TGTGCCAGCAGTATGGGGACAGCCTTAGAGACCCAGTACTTC.

This clonotype was seen repeatedly, ten times or more. The J gene is TRBJ1-1, the V gene TRBV29-1; D remains ambiguous. CDR3 length: 12 amino acids. V lost 7 bases and J 5 bases, leaving 14 bases between the germline ends. Germline loops: CDR1 SQVTM, CDR2 ANQGSEA. The CDR3 DNA reads TGCAGCGCCACCCCGGTGGGGACTGAAGCTTTCTTT. Protein: CSATPVGTEAFF. Based on the CDR3 plus reference TRBV29-1 and TRBJ1-1, the full variable domain is SAVISQKPSRDICQRGTSLTIQCQVDSQVTMMFWYRQQPGQSLTLIATANQGSEATYESGFVIDKFPISRPNLTFSTLTVSNMSPEDSSIYLCSATPVGTEAFFGQGTRLTVV.

This clonotype was picked up a small number of times. The chain uses TRBV4-3 and TRBJ2-5; 8 bases are a match to TRBD1. With V trimmed by 3 bases and J by 5 bases, 11 bases remained unmatched. CDR3 size: 16 residues. The germline gives CDR1 LGHNA, CDR2 YSLEER. CDR3 DNA: TGCGCCAGCAGCCAGGATTGGACAGGGCTAAAGGAGACCCAGTACTTC. Its translation is CASSQDWTGLKETQYF.

This clonotype was observed many times. The chain carries TRBV12-3 or TRBV12-4 and TRBJ1-2; TRBD1 is a possible D gene (6 bases). The CDR3 is 14 residues long. V lost 1 base and J lost 5, with 11 bases in between. CDR3 loop: CASSLDRAWYGYTF. The CDR3 bases are TGTGCCAGCAGTTTAGACAGGGCTTGGTATGGCTACACCTTC.

This clonotype was seen repeatedly, ten times or more. The J gene is TRBJ2-2, the V gene TRBV7-6; D is perhaps TRBD1 (5 bases). Germline V lookup: CDR1 SGHVS, CDR2 FNYEAQ. Deletions cut 1 base from V and 7 bases from J, with 13 bases between. The CDR3 length is 15 residues. Here the CDR3 reads CASSLGPGMDGELFF. CDR3 in DNA: TGTGCCAGCAGCTTAGGACCAGGGATGGACGGGGAGCTGTTTTTT. The full variable domain, its missing parts supplied by reference TRBV7-6 and TRBJ2-2, is GAGVSQSPRYKVTKRGQDVALRCDPISGHVSLYWYRQALGQGPEFLTYFNYEAQQDKSGLPNDRFSAERPEGSISTLTIQRTEQRDSAMYRCASSLGPGMDGELFFGEGSRLTVL.

There are many counts of this clonotype. V usage is TRBV12-3 or TRBV12-4 and J usage is TRBJ1-2; D is perhaps TRBD1 (5 bases). The CDR3 totals 14 residues. Trimming cost V 6 bases and J 4 bases, with 15 bases left between them. The CDR3, as DNA: TGTGCCAGCAGCCCGGCGGGGGGACTCTATGGCTACACCTTC. It is translated as CASSPAGGLYGYTF.

V is TRBV18 and J is TRBJ2-1; the D is unclear. Germline V CDR1 and CDR2: KGHSH, LQKENI. The V end lost 2 bases, the J end lost 10 bases, and 9 bases lay between the germline ends. CDR3 length: 12 amino acids. The CDR3 sequence is CASSPMTREQFF. DNA of the CDR3: TGTGCCAGCTCACCAATGACGCGGGAGCAGTTCTTC.

This clonotype was seen ten or more times. The genes are TRBV7-2 and TRBJ1-4, with 11 bases aligning to TRBD1. Germline V gene lookup returns CDR1 SGHTA and CDR2 FQGNSA. V shed 6 bases and J 7 bases; nucleotides not matched to a gene: 7. The CDR3 runs 15 residues. Here the CDR3 DNA reads TGTGCCAGCAGACACCGAGGGACAGGGGGTGAAAAACTGTTTTTT. The encoded protein is CASRHRGTGGEKLFF.

The chain carries TRBV20-1 and TRBJ2-4; tentative D call: TRBD1 (6 bases). Germline V lookup: CDR1 DFQATT, CDR2 SNEGSKA (reference sequence). The CDR3 covers 15 residues. With 5 bases removed from V and 1 base from J, the gap between germline ends came to 15 bases. DNA for the CDR3: TGCAGTGCTGGCAGGGGTGATGGGGCCAAAAACATTCAGTACTTC. Protein: CSAGRGDGAKNIQYF.

The V and J genes are TRBV20-1 and TRBJ2-4; D may be TRBD2 (5 bases). V lost 2 bases and J lost 0, with 11 bases in between. The CDR3 has 15 amino acids. Germline assignment: CDR1 DFQATT and CDR2 SNEGSKA (reference sequence). For the CDR3, the DNA is TGCAGTGCTAGACAAACCGGGGTAGCCAAAAACATTCAGTACTTC. Translation: CSARQTGVAKNIQYF.

Turning to this clonotype: This may be a read error, as it is one base from a much larger clone. This is likely a read error, given that the CDR3 carries no conserved phenylalanine or tryptophan at its end. This chain connects TRBV20-1 to TRBJ2-5, with D uncertain. V was cut by 1 base and J by 5 bases, with 17 bases left in between. This CDR3 is built from 15 residues. Germline V gene sequence: CDR1 DFQATT, CDR2 SNEGSKA (reference sequence). The CDR3 here is CSARGVWPASETQYY. The CDR3 region has the DNA TGCAGTGCTAGAGGGGTGTGGCCTGCCTCTGAGACCCAGTACTAC.

The chain carries TRBV14 and TRBJ2-7; tentatively, D is TRBD1 (5 bases). This CDR3 is built from 18 residues. The ends were cut back, 0 bases at V and 1 base at J, with 19 bases in the middle. Germline V CDR1 and CDR2: SGHDN, FVKESK. CDR3: CASSQDSPSQGWSYEQYF. The DNA of the CDR3 is TGTGCCAGCAGCCAAGATTCCCCGTCGCAGGGTTGGTCCTACGAGCAGTACTTC.

This clonotype came up many times. This CDR3 is CASSKGQGLLNEQFF. The DNA for the CDR3 is TGTGCCAGCAGCAAGGGACAGGGCCTGCTAAATGAGCAGTTCTTC. This chain uses TRBV25-1 with TRBJ2-1; the match to TRBD1 covers 9 bases. This CDR3 contains 15 residues. Trimming took 6 bases from V and 7 from J; bases not matched to a gene: 10. CDR1 and CDR2 (germline): MGHDK, SYGVNS. The whole variable domain, remainder taken from reference TRBV25-1 and TRBJ2-1, is EADIYQTPRYLVIGTGKKITLECSQTMGHDKMYWYQQDPGMELHLIHYSYGVNSTEKGDLSSESTVSRIRTEHFPLTLESARPSHTSQYLCASSKGQGLLNEQFFGPGTRLTVL.

This clonotype came up many times. The V call is TRBV6-5, the J call TRBJ1-2; D call uncertain. The CDR3 covers 13 residues. The germline V gene encodes CDR1 MNHEY and CDR2 SVGAGI. Trimming took 4 bases from V and 2 from J, leaving 8 bases between them. The DNA of the CDR3 is TGTGCCAGCAGTTGGGAACGGAACTATGGCTACACCTTC. This codes for CASSWERNYGYTF.

Worth noting for this clonotype: It may be a read error: a sequence one base away is much more abundant. The CDR3 here is CASSFDRGTYHEQFF. CDR3 in DNA: TGTGCCAGCAGCTTTGACAGGGGGACATACCATGAGCAGTTCTTC. V and J are TRBV7-2 and TRBJ2-1; 9 positions agree with TRBD1. The CDR3 totals 15 residues. With 3 bases clipped from V and 8 bases from J, the junction kept 8 bases outside the gene matches. Germline CDR1 reads SGHTA; CDR2 reads FQGNSA. The full variable domain, completed using reference TRBV7-2 and TRBJ2-1, is GAGVSQSPSNKVTEKGKDVELRCDPISGHTALYWYRQSLGQGLEFLIYFQGNSAPDKSGLPSDRFSAERTGGSVSTLTIQRTQQEDSAVYLCASSFDRGTYHEQFFGPGTRLTVL.

The V gene is TRBV6-1, the J gene TRBJ1-4, with TRBD1 as a possible D gene (5 bases). Germline V gene lookup returns CDR1 MNHNS and CDR2 SASEGT. CDR3 size: 13 residues. The ends were cut back, 5 bases at V and 8 bases at J, with 12 bases in the middle. CDR3 bases: TGTGCCAGCAGTAGAGGGGTATCGGAAAAACTGTTTTTT. This translates into CASSRGVSEKLFF.

This clonotype was detected a few times. V and J are TRBV20-1 and TRBJ1-2, with D tentatively TRBD1 (6 bases). Germline assignment: CDR1 DFQATT and CDR2 SNEGSKA (reference sequence). The CDR3 sequence is 12 residues long. Trimming took 3 bases from V and 6 from J, leaving 11 bases between them. CDR3 sequence (DNA): TGCAGTGCTAGGTCCAGGGACAATGGCTACACCTTC. It translates to CSARSRDNGYTF.

This clonotype occurred many times. The J gene is TRBJ2-6, the V gene TRBV5-5, with unresolved D. Deletions cut 5 bases from V and 1 base from J, with 13 bases between. The germline gives CDR1 SGHKS, CDR2 YYEKEE (reference sequence). The CDR3 runs to 16 residues. CDR3 coding DNA: TGTGCCAGCAGTTCTACGGTCTTATCTGGGGCCAACGTCCTGACTTTC. Amino acids: CASSSTVLSGANVLTF.

This clonotype was picked up many times. The gene calls are TRBV2 and TRBJ1-5; D unclear. In germline, CDR1 is SNHLY, CDR2 FYNNEI. The CDR3 totals 15 residues. Trimming pared 3 bases from V and 2 bases from J, leaving 11 bases between. The CDR3 DNA is TGTGCCAGCAGTGATGGGTCTGGTGGCAATCAGCCCCAGCATTTT. Its protein product is CASSDGSGGNQPQHF. Full variable domain (remainder filled in from reference TRBV2 and TRBJ1-5): EPEVTQTPSHQVTQMGQEVILRCVPISNHLYFYWYRQILGQKVEFLVSFYNNEISEKSEIFDDQFSVERPDGSNFTLKIRSTKLEDSAMYFCASSDGSGGNQPQHFGDGTRLSIL.

This clonotype has a count of ten or more. V and J are TRBV20-1 and TRBJ2-2, with a tentative D call TRBD2 (5 bases). Between the trimmed V and J ends, which lost 0 bases and 4 bases, there was a span of 15 bases. Looked up from germline, CDR1 is DFQATT and CDR2 is SNEGSKA (reference sequence). The CDR3 has 16 amino acids. The DNA of the CDR3 is TGCAGTGCTAGAGATCTCCGGGAAAAAGTCACCGGGGAGCTGTTTTTT. Its translation is CSARDLREKVTGELFF.

This clonotype was observed many times. The CDR3 sequence is CASSLGGGADNEQFF. Written as DNA, the CDR3 is TGCGCCAGCAGCTTAGGCGGGGGGGCTGACAATGAGCAGTTCTTC. This sequence joins TRBV5-1 and TRBJ2-1; 9 bases map to TRBD2. The trim removed 2 bases at V and 5 bases at J, leaving 5 bases unmatched. In germline, CDR1 is SGHRS, CDR2 YFSETQ. CDR3 length equals 15 residues.

This clonotype came up many times. The chain recombines TRBV29-1 with TRBJ1-1; perhaps TRBD1 as D (6 bases). Germline V gene lookup returns CDR1 SQVTM and CDR2 ANQGSEA. Trimming removed 7 bases from V and 5 bases from J, with 14 bases in between. The CDR3 consists of 12 residues. The CDR3 spells CSATGSWTEAFF. The CDR3 region has the DNA TGCAGCGCCACAGGGAGTTGGACTGAAGCTTTCTTT.

This clonotype was picked up many times. V usage is TRBV6-1 and J usage is TRBJ1-5; 7 nucleotides agree with TRBD1. With 7 bases clipped from V and 6 bases from J, the junction kept 9 bases outside the gene matches. Per germline, CDR1 MNHNS and CDR2 SASEGT. CDR3 size: 14 residues. This CDR3 reads CASINIQGGQPQHF. The CDR3 bases are TGTGCCAGCATCAATATCCAGGGGGGTCAGCCCCAGCATTTT.

V usage is TRBV12-3 or TRBV12-4 and J usage is TRBJ1-1; weak D call: TRBD1 (6 bases). Trimming removed 8 bases at V and 0 bases at J, with 10 bases between. The CDR3 is 13 amino acids. This chain's CDR3 is CASDRTMNTEAFF. The CDR3, as DNA: TGTGCCAGCGACAGGACCATGAACACTGAAGCTTTCTTT.

This clonotype was observed many times. The V gene is TRBV29-1, the J gene TRBJ2-7; D gene uncertain. This CDR3 is 14 amino acids long. CDR1 is SQVTM and CDR2 is ANQGSEA in the germline V gene. The CDR3 nucleotides read TGCAGACCTTGCATGCCTCAGAGCTCCTACGAGCAGTACTTC. It encodes CRPCMPQSSYEQYF.